This TCR beta chain was sequenced during a study of T cells in Graves' hyperthyroidism and ophthalmopathy. In the study overall: Sampling of peripheral blood happened at initial diagnosis, prior to any treatment. Study outcomes and limitations: Median prediction lead before ophthalmopathy onset was 5 to 7 months with the model. Peripheral blood also featured most of the thyroid clonotypes expanded above 0.001.

The length of the CDR3 is 14 residues. Trimming took 5 bases from V and 1 from J, leaving 11 bases between them. CDR1 is MNHNS, CDR2 SASEGT, per germline. This clonotype was detected many times. The target antigen is unknown. TCR beta CDR3 regions were amplified from RNA. The HTBI set primed first-round TCR CDR3 RT-PCR. TCRdb called the multiplex PCR reads again in MiXCR, with one record for every CDR3 protein. The table lists about 200,000 distinct CDR3 sequences, 18% of them singletons. The chain employs TRBV6-1 and TRBJ1-1; D may be TRBD1 (5 bases). The sequence derives from a middle-aged man with Graves' hyperthyroidism. Sequences were obtained from blood. CDR3 in amino acids: CASSRTTGNTEAFF. The CDR3, as DNA: TGTGCCAGCAGTAGAACTACAGGGAACACTGAAGCTTTCTTT.